The 18 T cell receptor beta chains below come from one sample, sequenced in a study of CD8+CD57+ T cells in acquired aplastic anemia (dated 2018 in TCRdb). TCRdb records Illumina HiSeq 2000 as the sequencer. Genomic DNA served as template for TCR beta VDJ combination and CDR3 sequence profiling. The public reads were reprocessed in TCRdb via fastp at Q25 and MiXCR, keeping in-frame beta chains. Identical CDR3 protein sequences are pooled into one entry, listed with their most common genes and DNA. The sample data list approximately 190,000 distinct CDR3 sequences, and 40% to 55% of these were observed just once. The biggest ten clones account for approximately 9.7% of the sample. Expansion of CD8+CD57+ cells had been shown by flow cytometry in the patients chosen for sequencing. Sequencing input: sorted CD4+, CD8+, or CD8+CD57+ T cells (not recorded which) from PBMCs. The receptors derive from a human donor with aplastic anemia.

V gene TRBV5-1 combines with J gene TRBJ2-4; 13 bases map to TRBD2. Germline values: CDR1 SGHRS, CDR2 YFSETQ. The CDR3 has 15 residues. With 3 bases clipped from V and 8 bases from J, the junction kept 5 bases outside the gene matches. CDR3 amino acids: CASSSGTSGKDIQYF. The CDR3 nucleotides are TGCGCCAGCAGCTCCGGGACTAGCGGGAAGGACATTCAGTACTTC. The full variable domain, rest sourced from reference TRBV5-1 and TRBJ2-4, is KAGVTQTPRYLIKTRGQQVTLSCSPISGHRSVSWYQQTPGQGLQFLFEYFSETQRNKGNFPGRFSGRQFSNSRSEMNVSTLELGDSALYLCASSSGTSGKDIQYFGAGTRLSVL.

This sequence joins TRBV7-9 and TRBJ1-5; possibly TRBD1 for D (6 bases). The V and J ends lost 5 bases and 10 bases respectively, with 12 bases between them. The CDR3 runs 12 residues. CDR1 and CDR2 from the germline V gene are SEHNR and FQNEAQ (reference sequence). CDR3 in DNA: TGTGCCAGCAGCCCGGACAGCCAACCCCAGCATTTT. This encodes CASSPDSQPQHF.

With regard to this clonotype: One end of the junction is discordant with germline, which a read error may explain. V and J are TRBV24-1 and TRBJ2-1; D remains ambiguous. The CDR3 has 16 residues. CDR1 is KGHDR and CDR2 is SFDVKD in the germline V gene. The CDR3 protein is CATSDLRRSSYNERFF. CDR3 DNA sequence: TGTGCCACCAGTGATTTACGGCGGAGCTCCTACAATGAGCGGTTCTTC.

The chain combines TRBV24-1 with TRBJ1-2; D possibly corresponds to TRBD1 (5 bases). The CDR3 has 15 residues. Germline V gene lookup returns CDR1 KGHDR and CDR2 SFDVKD. V lost 3 bases and J lost 8, with 18 bases in between. This CDR3 is CATSDPDSSVEGYTF. CDR3 bases: TGTGCCACCAGTGATCCTGACAGTTCGGTTGAAGGCTACACCTTC.

The chain uses TRBV7-8 and TRBJ2-1, with TRBD2 as a possible D gene (6 bases). Trimming stripped 1 base from V and 2 bases from J, with 12 bases between. From germline, CDR1 is SGHVS and CDR2 FQNEAQ. The CDR3 runs 16 residues. CDR3 DNA: TGTGCCAGCAGCTTAGAATCGGAGGGGACCTACAATGAGCAGTTCTTC. It translates to CASSLESEGTYNEQFF.

V and J are TRBV10-3 and TRBJ1-1; D remains ambiguous. CDR3 length equals 12 residues. Germline lookup yields CDR1 ENHRY and CDR2 SYGVKD. The germline V and J ends were trimmed by 0 bases and 7 bases, with 6 bases remaining between them. The CDR3 DNA sequence: TGTGCCATCAGTGAGTCCGGGCTTGAAGCTTTCTTT. It encodes CAISESGLEAFF.

Ten or more counts support this clonotype. The chain couples TRBV11-2 to TRBJ2-1; D gene ambiguous. This CDR3 contains 14 residues. The V and J ends lost 4 bases and 4 bases respectively, with 11 bases between them. Germline-derived CDR1 and CDR2 are SGHAT and FQNNGV. The CDR3 protein is CASSSRNSYNEQFF. CDR3 nucleotide sequence: TGTGCCAGCAGCTCCCGTAACAGTTACAATGAGCAGTTCTTC.

This clonotype was found a few times. The chain joins TRBV29-1 to TRBJ2-2; D possibly corresponds to TRBD1 (5 bases). The CDR3 sequence is 13 residues long. Germline CDR1 is SQVTM and CDR2 is ANQGSEA. V lost 8 bases and J 6 bases, leaving 16 bases between the germline ends. CDR3 bases: TGCAGCTATTTCCAGGGATTGGCCGGGGAGCTGTTTTTT. Its protein product is CSYFQGLAGELFF.

The gene calls are TRBV2 and TRBJ1-1; D call uncertain. V lost 6 bases and J 4 bases, leaving 15 bases between the germline ends. The CDR3 has 14 amino acids. CDR1 and CDR2 (germline): SNHLY, FYNNEI. CDR3 coding DNA: TGTGCCAGCAGGGACTACTTGACCGGCACTGAAGCTTTCTTT. Amino acids: CASRDYLTGTEAFF. Complete variable domain (other parts from reference TRBV2 and TRBJ1-1): EPEVTQTPSHQVTQMGQEVILRCVPISNHLYFYWYRQILGQKVEFLVSFYNNEISEKSEIFDDQFSVERPDGSNFTLKIRSTKLEDSAMYFCASRDYLTGTEAFFGQGTRLTVV.

This clonotype was counted only a few times. The germline gene is not matched at one end of the junction; a read error may be the cause. V is TRBV7-7 and J is TRBJ2-2; D is uncertain. The length of the CDR3 is 14 residues. Germline loops: CDR1 SSHAT, CDR2 FNYEAQ (reference sequence). The chain's CDR3 is CASSHRADTGELFF. The DNA of the CDR3 is TGTGCTAGCAGCCATCGGGCCGACACCGGGGAGCTGTTTTTT. Full variable domain (outside the CDR3, taken from reference TRBV7-7 and TRBJ2-2): GAGVSQSPRYKVTKRGQDVTLRCDPISSHATLYWYQQALGQGPEFLTYFNYEAQPDKSGLPSDRFSAERPEGSISTLTIQRTEQRDSAMYRCASSHRADTGELFFGEGSRLTVL.

This clonotype was seen repeatedly, ten times or more. The chain has TRBV19 and TRBJ1-6, with D possibly being TRBD1 (5 bases). V lost 0 bases, J lost 10 bases, and 7 bases lay in between. Germline V lookup: CDR1 LNHDA, CDR2 SQIVND (reference sequence). This CDR3 has 13 residues. CDR3 loop: CASSIDRESPLHF. In DNA form, the CDR3 reads TGTGCCAGTAGTATAGACAGGGAATCACCCCTCCACTTT.

This clonotype was seen repeatedly, ten times or more. The chain links TRBV9 to TRBJ1-3, with D uncertain. V lost 4 bases to trimming and J lost 0 bases, with 14 bases between them. The CDR3 sequence is 16 residues long. Germline V CDR1 and CDR2: SGDLS, YYNGEE. CDR3 coding DNA: TGTGCCAGCAGCTCCCAACCCTCAAGCTCTGGAAACACCATATATTTT. This gives the protein CASSSQPSSSGNTIYF.

V gene TRBV10-3 combines with J gene TRBJ2-3, with D possibly being TRBD2 (8 bases). Trimming shortened V by 6 bases and J by 4 bases, and 17 bases separated the two germline ends. Looked up from germline, CDR1 is ENHRY and CDR2 is SYGVKD. The CDR3 is made up of 15 amino acids. The CDR3 loop is CAISGGGTAADTQYF. In DNA, the CDR3 is TGTGCCATCAGCGGGGGGGGGACAGCCGCAGATACGCAGTATTTT.

This clonotype was seen repeatedly, ten times or more. The V call is TRBV7-2, the J call TRBJ2-7; tentative D call: TRBD1 (6 bases). The CDR3 loop spans 18 amino acids. Trimming took 4 bases from V and 3 from J, leaving 25 bases between them. Germline V gives CDR1 SGHTA, CDR2 FQGNSA. CDR3 DNA sequence: TGTGCCAGCAGCTGGACCCCTAACAGGGTAGGAAAGTACTACGAGCAGTACTTC. Translating it yields CASSWTPNRVGKYYEQYF.

The chain couples TRBV12-3 or TRBV12-4 to TRBJ1-4; no firm D call. There are 13 residues in the CDR3. The germline V and J ends were trimmed by 3 bases and 6 bases, with 8 bases remaining between them. In DNA, the CDR3 is TGTGCCAGCAGTTTGATGAGGGATGAAAAACTGTTTTTT. Residues: CASSLMRDEKLFF.

The chain couples TRBV10-3 to TRBJ2-3; D is perhaps TRBD2 (6 bases). Trimming shortened V by 2 bases and J by 6 bases, and 6 bases separated the two germline ends. The CDR3 sequence is 12 residues long. The V gene's germline CDR1 is ENHRY and CDR2 SYGVKD. CDR3 in DNA: TGTGCCATCAGTGAGGGGGGGGATACGCAGTATTTT. Protein sequence: CAISEGGDTQYF.

The rearrangement uses TRBV15 and TRBJ2-7; TRBD1 is a possible D gene (6 bases). Trimming took off 4 bases at V and 3 bases at J, with 10 bases between the two ends. This CDR3 has 13 amino acids. Germline values: CDR1 LNHNV, CDR2 YYDKDF (reference sequence). The CDR3 spells CATSTDSGYEQYF. The CDR3 DNA is TGTGCCACCAGCACGGACAGCGGCTACGAGCAGTACTTC.

The chain links TRBV30 to TRBJ1-5; 10 bases line up with TRBD1. The CDR3 contains 13 residues. The J segment lost 14 bases and the V segment lost 5 bases, leaving 12 bases of the junction unmatched. From germline, CDR1 is GTSNPN and CDR2 SVGIG (reference sequence). In nucleotides, the CDR3 is TGTGCCTGGGTTGACAGGGGGCGCGCCTACGAGCATTTT. Translation gives CAWVDRGRAYEHF.